The 21 T cell receptor beta chains reported below all come from one sample, sequenced in a study of cytomegalovirus exposure and HLA in healthy donors. PCR was performed using 60 Vbeta and 13 Jbeta primers. Clones were read by immunoSEQ multiplex PCR, and TCRdb kept only the in-frame ones, dropping some. Here the sample table reports some 140,000 clones. Sequencing was performed on PBMCs. Receptors originate from a woman aged 60-75 years in good health and CMV-seronegative.

This rearrangement joins TRBV28 to TRBJ1-2, with D unresolved. V shed 4 bases and J shed 5 bases, with 8 bases lying between them. The CDR3 covers 12 residues. Germline lookup yields CDR1 MDHEN and CDR2 SYDVKM. The CDR3 spells CASSSESYGYTF. DNA for the CDR3: TGTGCCAGCAGTTCTGAGTCGTATGGCTACACCTTC.

The V call is TRBV7-9, the J call TRBJ2-1; 7 bases are shared with TRBD2. V trimming: 8 bases; J trimming: 6 bases; junction bases outside the gene matches: 13. The CDR3 is 15 residues long. Germline loops: CDR1 SEHNR, CDR2 FQNEAQ (reference sequence). The CDR3 coding sequence is TGTGCCAGCGAAGCAGGGAGGGAGAGGGGCAATGAGCAGTTCTTC. It specifies CASEAGRERGNEQFF.

V usage is TRBV23-1 and J usage is TRBJ2-7; 7 nucleotides match TRBD1. TRBV23-1 is treated as an ORF (open reading frame) with a function not yet certain. This CDR3 has 14 residues. V trimming: 2 bases; J trimming: 1 base; junction bases outside the gene matches: 2. CDR3 DNA: TGCGCCAGCAGTCAACCGGGACAGTCCTACGAGCAGTACTTC. This translates into CASSQPGQSYEQYF.

This sequence joins TRBV7-3 and TRBJ2-1; D is perhaps TRBD1 (6 bases). Germline CDR1 is SGHTA and CDR2 is FQGTGA. Trimming took off 4 bases at V and 0 bases at J, with 19 bases between the two ends. The CDR3 consists of 18 residues. Here the CDR3 reads CASSSLTRQASSYNEQFF. Written as DNA, the CDR3 is TGTGCCAGCAGCTCATTAACGCGACAGGCGAGCTCCTACAATGAGCAGTTCTTC.

CDR3 residues: CASSQGLDRTNGYTF. The CDR3 DNA follows: TGCGCCAGCAGCCAAGGGCTGGACAGAACAAATGGCTACACCTTC. The genes are TRBV4-1 and TRBJ1-2; possibly TRBD1 for D (6 bases). V dropped 1 base and J dropped 6 bases, with 15 bases sitting between them. The germline CDR1 and CDR2 sequences are MGHRA and YSYEKL. The CDR3 loop spans 15 amino acids.

The V gene is TRBV4-1, the J gene TRBJ2-1; 7 nucleotides agree with TRBD2. Germline CDR1 is MGHRA and CDR2 is YSYEKL. The CDR3 has 16 amino acids. V shed 0 bases and J 0 bases; nucleotides not matched to a gene: 2. The CDR3 spells CASSQEERGSYNEQFF. The CDR3 DNA reads TGCGCCAGCAGCCAAGAGGAGCGGGGCTCCTACAATGAGCAGTTCTTC.

The chain is built from TRBV7-8 and TRBJ1-1, with 7 bases identical to TRBD1. Trimming removed 5 bases from V and 5 bases from J; junction bases left unmatched: 8. Germline-derived CDR1 and CDR2 are SGHVS and FQNEAQ. The CDR3 sequence is 14 residues long. The CDR3 spells CASSRRQGRTEAFF. The CDR3 nucleotides read TGTGCCAGCAGCCGGAGACAGGGTAGGACTGAAGCTTTCTTT.

The V gene is TRBV6-5, the J gene TRBJ2-1; the match to TRBD2 covers 11 bases. The V segment lost 6 bases and the J segment 9 bases; nucleotides outside the gene matches: 10. Germline V gives CDR1 MNHEY, CDR2 SVGAGI. The CDR3 consists of 15 residues. CDR3 amino acids: CASSKLAGVFSEQFF. CDR3 sequence (DNA): TGTGCCAGCAGCAAACTAGCGGGAGTTTTTAGTGAGCAGTTCTTC.

The rearrangement uses TRBV27 and TRBJ1-1; 10 nucleotides agree with TRBD1. The CDR3 extends over 14 amino acids. V was clipped by 6 bases and J by 3 bases; unmatched bases: 4. The V gene's germline CDR1 is MNHEY and CDR2 SMNVEV (reference sequence). This CDR3 is CASSSTGGYTEAFF. The CDR3 coding sequence is TGTGCCAGCAGCTCGACAGGGGGCTACACTGAAGCTTTCTTT.

This chain uses TRBV6-5 with TRBJ1-2, with TRBD1 identical over 8 bases. The CDR3 spans 15 residues. Trimming took 6 bases from V and 9 from J; bases not matched to a gene: 15. The germline V gene encodes CDR1 MNHEY and CDR2 SVGAGI. The CDR3 DNA reads as TGTGCCAGCAGGTTTTACGCTGACAGGGGATATAGCTACACCTTC. It yields the protein CASRFYADRGYSYTF.

The CDR3 here is CAISLGQSPSTDTQYF. For the CDR3, the DNA is TGTGCCATCAGCTTGGGACAGTCCCCGAGCACAGATACGCAGTATTTT. This sequence joins TRBV10-3 and TRBJ2-3; 7 bases agree with TRBD1. The CDR3 totals 16 residues. CDR1 ENHRY and CDR2 SYGVKD come from the germline V gene. Trimming at V came to 6 bases and at J to 0 bases, leaving 9 bases not matched to a gene.

J is TRBJ1-3 and V is TRBV15, with D perhaps TRBD1 (6 bases). Germline assignment: CDR1 LNHNV and CDR2 YYDKDF (reference sequence). Trimming removed 3 bases from V and 0 bases from J, with 12 bases in between. CDR3 size: 16 residues. The CDR3: CATSSSRTVSGNTIYF. The CDR3, as DNA: TGTGCCACCAGCAGCAGCCGGACAGTCTCTGGAAACACCATATATTTT.

The CDR3 protein is CAGSGGSNTEAFF. DNA for the CDR3: TGTGCCGGTTCCGGGGGATCGAACACTGAAGCTTTCTTT. The chain joins TRBV6-1 to TRBJ1-1, with D perhaps matching TRBD1 (5 bases). V lost 11 bases to trimming and J lost 1 base, with 14 bases between them. The CDR3 runs to 13 residues. Per germline, CDR1 MNHNS and CDR2 SASEGT.

CDR3 amino acids: CAISAGGADTGELFF. CDR3 DNA sequence: TGTGCCATCAGTGCGGGGGGGGCTGACACCGGGGAGCTGTTTTTT. The chain uses TRBV10-3 and TRBJ2-2; 8 bases are shared with TRBD2. Trimming took 4 bases from V and 3 from J; bases not matched to a gene: 4. In germline, CDR1 is ENHRY, CDR2 SYGVKD. The CDR3 length is 15 residues.

The V gene is TRBV30, the J gene TRBJ2-3; 12 bases are shared with TRBD2. The germline CDR1 and CDR2 sequences are GTSNPN and SVGIG (reference sequence). There are 14 residues in the CDR3. Unmatched junction bases numbered 2, after V lost 3 bases and J lost 4 bases. CDR3 DNA: TGTGCCTGGAGGACTAGCGGGAGTGCAGATACGCAGTATTTT. Protein sequence: CAWRTSGSADTQYF.

For this clone: Other DNA sequences in this specimen translate into the identical CDR3. The chain joins TRBV5-1 to TRBJ1-1, with 7 positions matching TRBD1. With 3 bases clipped from V and 1 base from J, the junction kept 3 bases outside the gene matches. The germline CDR1 and CDR2 sequences are SGHRS and YFSETQ. This CDR3 contains 14 residues. CDR3 residues: CASSSSGGNTEAFF. CDR3 DNA sequence: TGCGCCAGCAGCTCGTCAGGGGGGAACACTGAAGCTTTCTTT. Full variable domain (rest looked up from reference TRBV5-1 and TRBJ1-1): KAGVTQTPRYLIKTRGQQVTLSCSPISGHRSVSWYQQTPGQGLQFLFEYFSETQRNKGNFPGRFSGRQFSNSRSEMNVSTLELGDSALYLCASSSSGGNTEAFFGQGTRLTVV.

The chain is built from TRBV7-2 and TRBJ2-7, with 12 bases lining up with TRBD2. CDR3 length equals 15 residues. The V and J ends lost 1 base and 3 bases, in that order; junction bases with no gene match: 1. Germline V gene sequence: CDR1 SGHTA, CDR2 FQGNSA. The CDR3 is CASSLVTSGSYEQYF. The CDR3 nucleotides read TGTGCCAGCAGCTTAGTGACTAGCGGGAGCTACGAGCAGTACTTC. Full variable domain (remainder filled in from reference TRBV7-2 and TRBJ2-7): GAGVSQSPSNKVTEKGKDVELRCDPISGHTALYWYRQSLGQGLEFLIYFQGNSAPDKSGLPSDRFSAERTGGSVSTLTIQRTQQEDSAVYLCASSLVTSGSYEQYFGPGTRLTVT.

The chain carries TRBV28 and TRBJ2-1, with 8 bases aligning to TRBD2. V lost 7 bases, J lost 3 bases, and 5 bases stayed unmatched. Germline assignment: CDR1 MDHEN and CDR2 SYDVKM. CDR3 size: 14 residues. This chain's CDR3 is CASTGLAIYNEQFF. CDR3 DNA: TGTGCCAGCACCGGACTAGCAATCTACAATGAGCAGTTCTTC.

This chain joins TRBV9 and TRBJ1-3; D gene uncertain. The CDR3 is made up of 15 amino acids. Trimming took off 5 bases at V and 0 bases at J, with 12 bases between the two ends. CDR1 SGDLS and CDR2 YYNGEE come from the germline V gene. Here the CDR3 DNA reads TGTGCCAGCAGTCCCGACTACCCCTCTGGAAACACCATATATTTT. Its translation: CASSPDYPSGNTIYF.

The rearrangement links TRBV18 to TRBJ1-6; TRBD1 agrees at 9 bases. The V and J ends lost 3 bases and 10 bases, in that order; junction bases with no gene match: 10. The CDR3 is made up of 16 amino acids. CDR1 KGHSH and CDR2 LQKENI come from the germline V gene. The DNA of the CDR3 is TGTGCCAGCTCACCGGCACGGACAGGGGTGGACTCACCCCTCCACTTT. Its protein is CASSPARTGVDSPLHF.

This chain joins TRBV27 and TRBJ1-1; unclear D gene. The CDR3 is 14 residues long. CDR1 is MNHEY, CDR2 SMNVEV, per germline (reference sequence). V was trimmed by 6 bases and J by 0 bases, leaving 11 bases between them. The chain's CDR3 is CASRPSRVNTEAFF. CDR3 nucleotides: TGTGCCAGCAGGCCTTCTCGGGTGAACACTGAAGCTTTCTTT.